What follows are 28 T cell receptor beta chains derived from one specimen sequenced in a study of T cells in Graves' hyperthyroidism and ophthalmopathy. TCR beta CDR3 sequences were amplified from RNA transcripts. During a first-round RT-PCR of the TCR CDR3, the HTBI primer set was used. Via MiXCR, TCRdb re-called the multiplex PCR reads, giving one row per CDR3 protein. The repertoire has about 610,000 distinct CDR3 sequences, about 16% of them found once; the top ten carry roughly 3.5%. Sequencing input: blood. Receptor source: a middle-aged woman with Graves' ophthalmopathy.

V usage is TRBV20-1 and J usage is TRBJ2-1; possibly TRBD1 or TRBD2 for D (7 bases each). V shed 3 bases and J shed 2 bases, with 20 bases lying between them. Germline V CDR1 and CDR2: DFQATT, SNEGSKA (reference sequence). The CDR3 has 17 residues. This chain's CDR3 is CSASGRSRQGPYNEQFF. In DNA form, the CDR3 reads TGCAGTGCTAGCGGGAGGTCCCGACAGGGCCCCTACAATGAGCAGTTCTTC.

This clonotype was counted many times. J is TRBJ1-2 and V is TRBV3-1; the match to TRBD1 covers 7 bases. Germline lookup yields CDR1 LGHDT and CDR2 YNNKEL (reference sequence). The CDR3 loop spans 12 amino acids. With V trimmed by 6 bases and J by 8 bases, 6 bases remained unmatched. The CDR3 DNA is TGTGCCAGCAGTCTCGGACAGGCGGGCTACACCTTC. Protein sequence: CASSLGQAGYTF.

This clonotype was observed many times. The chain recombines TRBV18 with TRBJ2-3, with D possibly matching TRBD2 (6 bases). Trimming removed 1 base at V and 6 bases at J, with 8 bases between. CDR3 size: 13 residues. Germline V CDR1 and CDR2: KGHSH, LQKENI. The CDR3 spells CASSPRGEDTQYF. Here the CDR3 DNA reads TGTGCCAGCTCACCACGCGGGGAGGATACGCAGTATTTT.

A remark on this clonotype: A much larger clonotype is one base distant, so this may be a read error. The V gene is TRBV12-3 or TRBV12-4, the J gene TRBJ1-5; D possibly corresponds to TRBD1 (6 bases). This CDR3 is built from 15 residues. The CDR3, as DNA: TGTGCCAGCAACATACAGGGCCCTGGATTTCAGCCCCGGCATTTT. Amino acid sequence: CASNIQGPGFQPRHF.

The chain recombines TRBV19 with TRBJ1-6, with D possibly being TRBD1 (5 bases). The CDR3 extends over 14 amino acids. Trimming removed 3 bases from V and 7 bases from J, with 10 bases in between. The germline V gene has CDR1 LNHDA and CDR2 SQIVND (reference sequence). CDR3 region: CASSIGGDNSPLHF. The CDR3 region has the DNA TGTGCCAGTAGTATTGGGGGAGACAATTCACCCCTCCACTTT.

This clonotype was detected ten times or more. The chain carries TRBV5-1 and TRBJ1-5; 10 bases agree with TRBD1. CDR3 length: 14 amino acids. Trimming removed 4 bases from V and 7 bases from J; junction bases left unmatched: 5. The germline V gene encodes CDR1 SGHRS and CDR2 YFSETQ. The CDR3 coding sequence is TGCGCCAGCAGCGCAGGGACAGGGGACCAGCCCCAGCATTTT. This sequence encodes CASSAGTGDQPQHF.

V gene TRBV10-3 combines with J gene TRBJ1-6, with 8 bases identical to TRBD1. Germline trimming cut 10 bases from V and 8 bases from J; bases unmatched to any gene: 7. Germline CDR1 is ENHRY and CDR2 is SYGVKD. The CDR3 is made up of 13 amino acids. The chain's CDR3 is CATGEQGDSPLHF. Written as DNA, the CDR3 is TGTGCCACAGGGGAACAGGGGGATTCACCCCTCCACTTT.

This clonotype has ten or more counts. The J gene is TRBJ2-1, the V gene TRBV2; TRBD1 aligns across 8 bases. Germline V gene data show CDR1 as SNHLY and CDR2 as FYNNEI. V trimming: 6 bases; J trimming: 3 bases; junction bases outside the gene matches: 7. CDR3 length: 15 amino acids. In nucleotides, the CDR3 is TGTGCCAGCAGGGCCCTACAGGGGGGCTACAATGAGCAGTTCTTC. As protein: CASRALQGGYNEQFF.

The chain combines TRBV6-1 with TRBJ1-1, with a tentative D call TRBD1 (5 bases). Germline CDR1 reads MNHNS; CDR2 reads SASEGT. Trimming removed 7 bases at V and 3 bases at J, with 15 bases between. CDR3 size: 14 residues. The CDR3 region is CASTRLGGDTEAFF. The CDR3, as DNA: TGTGCCAGCACCCGCTTGGGGGGTGACACTGAAGCTTTCTTT.

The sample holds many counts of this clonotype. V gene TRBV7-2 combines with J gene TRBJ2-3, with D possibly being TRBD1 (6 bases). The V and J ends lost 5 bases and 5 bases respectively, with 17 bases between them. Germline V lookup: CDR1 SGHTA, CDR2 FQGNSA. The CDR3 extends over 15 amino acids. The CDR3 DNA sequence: TGTGCCAGCAGCGCCCGACAGGTTTTGGGAGATACGCAGTATTTT. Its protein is CASSARQVLGDTQYF. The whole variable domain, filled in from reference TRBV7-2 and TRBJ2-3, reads GAGVSQSPSNKVTEKGKDVELRCDPISGHTALYWYRQSLGQGLEFLIYFQGNSAPDKSGLPSDRFSAERTGGSVSTLTIQRTQQEDSAVYLCASSARQVLGDTQYFGPGTRLTVL.

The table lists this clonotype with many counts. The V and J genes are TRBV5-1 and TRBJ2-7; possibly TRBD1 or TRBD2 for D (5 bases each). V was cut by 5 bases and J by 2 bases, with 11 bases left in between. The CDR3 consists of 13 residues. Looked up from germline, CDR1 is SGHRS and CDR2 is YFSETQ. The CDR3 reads CASRRGYPYEQYF. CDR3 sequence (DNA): TGCGCCAGCAGGAGGGGCTACCCCTACGAGCAGTACTTC.

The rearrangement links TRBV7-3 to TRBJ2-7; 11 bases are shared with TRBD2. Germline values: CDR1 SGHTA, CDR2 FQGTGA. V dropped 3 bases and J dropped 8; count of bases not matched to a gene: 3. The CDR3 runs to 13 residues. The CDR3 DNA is TGTGCCAGCAGCTTCACTAGCGGGAGTAAGCAGTACTTC. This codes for CASSFTSGSKQYF.

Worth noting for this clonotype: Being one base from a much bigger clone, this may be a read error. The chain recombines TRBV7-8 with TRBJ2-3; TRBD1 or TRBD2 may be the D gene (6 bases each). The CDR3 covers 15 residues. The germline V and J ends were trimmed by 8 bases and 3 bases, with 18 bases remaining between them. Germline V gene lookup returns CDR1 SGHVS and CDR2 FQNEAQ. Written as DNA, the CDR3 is TGTGCCAGCGGCCCCGGGGGCACCAGGACAGATACGCAGTATTTT. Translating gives CASGPGGTRTDTQYF.

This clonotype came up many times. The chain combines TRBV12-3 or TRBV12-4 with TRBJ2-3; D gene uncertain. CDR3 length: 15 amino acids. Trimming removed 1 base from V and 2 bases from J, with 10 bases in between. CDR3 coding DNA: TGTGCCAGCAGTTTAGGGGTTACTCTCACAGATACGCAGTATTTT. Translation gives CASSLGVTLTDTQYF.

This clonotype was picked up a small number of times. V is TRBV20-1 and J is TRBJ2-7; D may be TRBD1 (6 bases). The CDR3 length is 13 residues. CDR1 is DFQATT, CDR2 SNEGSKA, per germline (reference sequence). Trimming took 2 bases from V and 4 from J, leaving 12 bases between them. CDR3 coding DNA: TGCAGTGCTAGAAGGGACATTGAGTACGAGCAGTACTTC. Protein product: CSARRDIEYEQYF.

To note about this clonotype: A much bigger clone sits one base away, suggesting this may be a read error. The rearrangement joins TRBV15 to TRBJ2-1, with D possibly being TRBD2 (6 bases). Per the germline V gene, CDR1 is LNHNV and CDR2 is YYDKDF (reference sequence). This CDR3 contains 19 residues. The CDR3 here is CATNRDLFAGSSSYNEQFF. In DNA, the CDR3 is TGTGCCACCAACAGAGATCTCTTCGCGGGGTCCAGCTCCTACAATGAGCAGTTCTTC.

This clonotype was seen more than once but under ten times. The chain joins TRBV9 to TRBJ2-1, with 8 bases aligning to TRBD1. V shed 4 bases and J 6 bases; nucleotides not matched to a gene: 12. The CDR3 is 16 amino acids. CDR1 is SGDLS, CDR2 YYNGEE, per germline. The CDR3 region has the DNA TGTGCCAGCAGCCCCCAGACAGGGGTTATCGTCAATGAGCAGTTCTTC. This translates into CASSPQTGVIVNEQFF. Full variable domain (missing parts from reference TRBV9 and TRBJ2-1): DSGVTQTPKHLITATGQRVTLRCSPRSGDLSVYWYQQSLDQGLQFLIQYYNGEERAKGNILERFSAQQFPDLHSELNLSSLELGDSALYFCASSPQTGVIVNEQFFGPGTRLTVL.

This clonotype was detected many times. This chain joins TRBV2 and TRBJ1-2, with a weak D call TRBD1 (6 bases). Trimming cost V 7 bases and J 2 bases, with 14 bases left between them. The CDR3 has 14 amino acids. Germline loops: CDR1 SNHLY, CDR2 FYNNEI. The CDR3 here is CASTQGWENYGYTF. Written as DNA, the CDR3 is TGTGCCAGCACACAGGGTTGGGAGAACTATGGCTACACCTTC.

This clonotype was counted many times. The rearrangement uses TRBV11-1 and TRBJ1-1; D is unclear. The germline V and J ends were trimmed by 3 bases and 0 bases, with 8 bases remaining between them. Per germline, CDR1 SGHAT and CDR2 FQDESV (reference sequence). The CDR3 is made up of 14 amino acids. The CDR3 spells CASSLTLMNTEAFF. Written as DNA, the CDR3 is TGTGCCAGCAGCTTGACACTCATGAACACTGAAGCTTTCTTT.

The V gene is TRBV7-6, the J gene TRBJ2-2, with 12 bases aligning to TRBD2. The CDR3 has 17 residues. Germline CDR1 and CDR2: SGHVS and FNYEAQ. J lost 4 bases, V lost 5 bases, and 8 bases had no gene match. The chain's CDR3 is CASSPLAGGPSTGELFF. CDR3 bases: TGTGCCAGCAGCCCTCTAGCGGGAGGGCCGAGCACCGGGGAGCTGTTTTTT. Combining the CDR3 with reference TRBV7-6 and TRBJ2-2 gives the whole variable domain GAGVSQSPRYKVTKRGQDVALRCDPISGHVSLYWYRQALGQGPEFLTYFNYEAQQDKSGLPNDRFSAERPEGSISTLTIQRTEQRDSAMYRCASSPLAGGPSTGELFFGEGSRLTVL.

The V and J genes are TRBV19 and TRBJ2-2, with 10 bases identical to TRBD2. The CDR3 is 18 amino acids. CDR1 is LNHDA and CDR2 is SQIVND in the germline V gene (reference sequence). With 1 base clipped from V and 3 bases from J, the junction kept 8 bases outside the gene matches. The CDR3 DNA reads TGTGCCAGTAGTATAGTTCTAGCGGGAGATGTTGACACCGGGGAGCTGTTTTTT. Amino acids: CASSIVLAGDVDTGELFF.

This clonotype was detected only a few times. CDR3 sequence (DNA): TGTGCCAGCAGTTTATGGGGGGCCAAGAGCTCCTATAATTCACCCCTCCACTTT. It is translated as CASSLWGAKSSYNSPLHF. The chain uses TRBV27 and TRBJ1-6; TRBD1 is a possible D gene (6 bases). The germline V gene encodes CDR1 MNHEY and CDR2 SMNVEV (reference sequence). Trimming left V 1 base short and J 0 bases short, with 13 bases between. This CDR3 is built from 18 residues.

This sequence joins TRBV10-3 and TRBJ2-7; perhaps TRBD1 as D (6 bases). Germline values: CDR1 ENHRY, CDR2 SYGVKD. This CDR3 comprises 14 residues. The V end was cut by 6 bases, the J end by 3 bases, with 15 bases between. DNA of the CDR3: TGTGCCATCAGGGGAAGACAGGACAGCTACGAGCAGTACTTC. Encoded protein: CAIRGRQDSYEQYF.

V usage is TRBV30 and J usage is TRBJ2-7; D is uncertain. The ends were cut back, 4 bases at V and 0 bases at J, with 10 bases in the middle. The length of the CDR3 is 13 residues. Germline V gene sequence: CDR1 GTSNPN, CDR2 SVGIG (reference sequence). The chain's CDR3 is CAWNTGGSYEQYF. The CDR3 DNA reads TGTGCCTGGAACACCGGCGGCTCCTACGAGCAGTACTTC.

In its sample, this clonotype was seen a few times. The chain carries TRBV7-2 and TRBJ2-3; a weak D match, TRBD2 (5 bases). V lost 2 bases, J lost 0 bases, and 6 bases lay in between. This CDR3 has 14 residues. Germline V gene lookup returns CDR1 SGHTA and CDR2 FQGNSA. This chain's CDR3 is CASSLRTSTDTQYF. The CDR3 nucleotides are TGTGCCAGCAGCTTAAGGACTAGCACAGATACGCAGTATTTT. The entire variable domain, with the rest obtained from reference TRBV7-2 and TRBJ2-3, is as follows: GAGVSQSPSNKVTEKGKDVELRCDPISGHTALYWYRQSLGQGLEFLIYFQGNSAPDKSGLPSDRFSAERTGGSVSTLTIQRTQQEDSAVYLCASSLRTSTDTQYFGPGTRLTVL.

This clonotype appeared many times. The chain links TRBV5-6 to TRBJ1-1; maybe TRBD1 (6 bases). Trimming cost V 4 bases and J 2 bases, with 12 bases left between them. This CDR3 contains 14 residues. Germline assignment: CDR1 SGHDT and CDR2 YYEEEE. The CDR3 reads CASSLRGPNTEAFF. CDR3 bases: TGTGCCAGCAGCCTTCGGGGGCCTAACACTGAAGCTTTCTTT.

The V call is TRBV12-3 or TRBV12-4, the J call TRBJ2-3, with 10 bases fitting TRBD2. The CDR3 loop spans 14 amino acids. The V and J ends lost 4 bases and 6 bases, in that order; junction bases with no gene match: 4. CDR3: CASSSSGGEDTQYF. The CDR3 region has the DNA TGTGCCAGCAGTTCTAGCGGGGGAGAGGATACGCAGTATTTT.

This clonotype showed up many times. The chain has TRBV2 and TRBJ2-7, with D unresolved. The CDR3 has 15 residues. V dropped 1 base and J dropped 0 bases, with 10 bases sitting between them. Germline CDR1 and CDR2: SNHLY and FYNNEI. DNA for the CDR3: TGTGCCAGCAGTGAAGTGAGTGGGGTCTCCTACGAGCAGTACTTC. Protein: CASSEVSGVSYEQYF.